This passage covers 25 T cell receptor beta chains from one sample sequenced in a study of regulatory T cells in long-lasting Graves disease. Time point denoted: newly diagnosed GD, antithyroid drugs for less than 3 months. Generation of the TCR library employed RNA extracted from PBMCs. CDR3 regions were amplified by Arm-PCR using iRepertoire HTBI primers to build TCR beta libraries. TCRdb recomputed calls from the multiplex PCR reads with MiXCR, one row per CDR3 protein. The repertoire holds under 700,000 distinct CDR3 sequences, 15% to 20% seen once, with roughly 25% in the top ten. The same data also contributed to another study, on T cells in Graves' hyperthyroidism and ophthalmopathy.

The sample was peripheral blood mononuclear cells (PBMCs), taken at new diagnosis, from a patient treated with antithyroid drugs. All receptors derive from a woman aged 35 to 59 with Graves disease.

This clonotype was seen a handful of times. The chain joins TRBV5-1 to TRBJ2-5; TRBD2 matches 11 bases. Looked up from germline, CDR1 is SGHRS and CDR2 is YFSETQ. CDR3 length: 16 amino acids. Trimming removed 4 bases from V and 0 bases from J; junction bases left unmatched: 5. The CDR3 protein is CASSPASGGYQETQYF. The CDR3 DNA sequence: TGCGCCAGCAGCCCCGCTAGCGGGGGGTACCAAGAGACCCAGTACTTC.

This clonotype was counted many times. The chain joins TRBV11-2 to TRBJ2-1, with unresolved D. The CDR3 sequence is 15 residues long. Germline CDR1 and CDR2: SGHAT and FQNNGV. V was trimmed by 7 bases and J by 5 bases, leaving 18 bases between them. The CDR3 is CASTPDVGLNNEQFF. The CDR3 DNA reads TGTGCCAGCACCCCCGACGTAGGGCTCAACAATGAGCAGTTCTTC.

This clonotype was counted between two and nine times. CDR3 in amino acids: CATTGADTQYF. CDR3 DNA: TGTGCCACCACAGGGGCAGATACGCAGTATTTT. The chain employs TRBV19 and TRBJ2-3, with 7 positions matching TRBD1. This CDR3 is built from 11 residues. With 10 bases clipped from V and 4 bases from J, the junction kept 2 bases outside the gene matches. CDR1 LNHDA and CDR2 SQIVND come from the germline V gene (reference sequence). Full variable domain (rest looked up from reference TRBV19 and TRBJ2-3): DGGITQSPKYLFRKEGQNVTLSCEQNLNHDAMYWYRQDPGQGLRLIYYSQIVNDFQKGDIAEGYSVSREKKESFPLTVTSAQKNPTAFYLCATTGADTQYFGPGTRLTVL.

This chain's CDR3 is CSARPPFSSGNTIYF. The DNA of the CDR3 is TGCAGTGCTAGACCCCCCTTCAGCTCTGGAAACACCATATATTTT. The rearrangement links TRBV20-1 to TRBJ1-3; D call uncertain. Germline V gives CDR1 DFQATT, CDR2 SNEGSKA (reference sequence). V lost 2 bases and J 0 bases, leaving 11 bases between the germline ends. This CDR3 region has 15 residues.

This clonotype has a count of ten or more. The gene calls are TRBV29-1 and TRBJ2-5, with D hard to call. Germline-derived CDR1 and CDR2 are SQVTM and ANQGSEA. The CDR3 extends over 15 amino acids. V was trimmed by 3 bases and J by 3 bases, leaving 17 bases between them. This CDR3 is CSVEYTRRVEETQYF. CDR3 sequence (DNA): TGCAGCGTTGAGTACACAAGACGAGTAGAAGAGACCCAGTACTTC.

This clonotype was found a few times. V is TRBV24-1 and J is TRBJ2-2; D gene uncertain. The ends were cut back, 5 bases at V and 10 bases at J, with 13 bases in the middle. Germline CDR1 KGHDR, CDR2 SFDVKD. The CDR3 extends over 13 amino acids. The CDR3 is CATSVGRATELFF. CDR3 nucleotide sequence: TGTGCCACCAGTGTTGGCAGAGCAACGGAGCTGTTTTTT.

This clonotype occurred a few times. J is TRBJ2-7 and V is TRBV3-1; no clear D. The CDR3 totals 13 residues. Germline assignment: CDR1 LGHDT and CDR2 YNNKEL (reference sequence). The V gene lost 0 bases and the J gene lost 5 bases, with 8 bases spanning the gap. The CDR3 coding sequence is TGTGCCAGCAGCCAAGATTTCGGTCACGAGCAGTACTTC. Translation gives CASSQDFGHEQYF.

The chain has TRBV6-1 and TRBJ1-1; D remains ambiguous. The CDR3 length is 15 residues. V lost 2 bases, J lost 6 bases, and 16 bases lay in between. Per germline, CDR1 MNHNS and CDR2 SASEGT. This CDR3 reads CASSEQGAWSSEAFF. In nucleotides, the CDR3 is TGTGCCAGCAGTGAACAAGGAGCCTGGAGCTCTGAAGCTTTCTTT.

A few counts support this clonotype. A much larger clonotype is one base distant, so this may be a read error. The CDR3 end shows no conserved phenylalanine or tryptophan, and so a read error is likely. J is TRBJ1-4 and V is TRBV28, with D perhaps matching TRBD1 (6 bases). V shed 5 bases and J shed 4 bases, with 14 bases lying between them. The length of the CDR3 is 15 residues. Germline V gene sequence: CDR1 MDHEN, CDR2 SYDVKM. The CDR3 nucleotides are TGTGCCAGCAGTCCCCGGACAGTAGTTAATGAAAAACTGTTTTCT. It translates to CASSPRTVVNEKLFS.

The genes are TRBV6-1 and TRBJ1-2, with D possibly being TRBD1 (6 bases). Trimming removed 10 bases from V and 4 bases from J, with 22 bases in between. In germline, CDR1 is MNHNS, CDR2 SASEGT. The CDR3 is made up of 15 amino acids. The CDR3: CATYLTGRGAYGYTF. The CDR3 DNA reads as TGTGCCACCTACTTAACAGGGAGGGGGGCCTATGGCTACACCTTC.

This clonotype showed up many times. The chain joins TRBV12-3 or TRBV12-4 to TRBJ2-1, with D possibly being TRBD2 (6 bases). The CDR3 contains 14 residues. The ends were cut back, 4 bases at V and 16 bases at J, with 23 bases in the middle. CDR3 amino acids: CASSWGRRAWTKFF. The CDR3 DNA is TGTGCCAGCAGTTGGGGCCGACGGGCCTGGACTAAATTCTTC.

This clonotype was seen just once. The CDR3 DNA sequence: TGTGCCAGTAGGGGACAGTCCTACTCTGGAAACACCATATATTTT. Translation gives CASRGQSYSGNTIYF. This chain joins TRBV19 and TRBJ1-3; 7 bases agree with TRBD1. CDR1 and CDR2 (germline): LNHDA, SQIVND (reference sequence). V dropped 6 bases and J dropped 0; count of bases not matched to a gene: 5. The CDR3 is 15 amino acids.

Ten or more counts support this clonotype. The rearrangement links TRBV6-1 to TRBJ1-5; no firm D call. The CDR3 length is 14 residues. Germline V CDR1 and CDR2: MNHNS, SASEGT. V lost 3 bases and J lost 6, with 12 bases in between. In nucleotides, the CDR3 is TGTGCCAGCAGTGACTCGGGATCACTTCAGCCCCAGCATTTT. As protein: CASSDSGSLQPQHF.

This clonotype was counted at least ten times. The V and J genes are TRBV18 and TRBJ2-3; maybe TRBD1 (5 bases). The V gene lost 4 bases and the J gene lost 2 bases, with 10 bases spanning the gap. The CDR3 is made up of 14 amino acids. Germline V CDR1 and CDR2: KGHSH, LQKENI. The CDR3 coding sequence is TGTGCCAGCTCACAAACAGGCCCCACAGATACGCAGTATTTT. Protein sequence: CASSQTGPTDTQYF.

In its sample, this clonotype was seen a few times. V is TRBV10-3 and J is TRBJ1-6; D call uncertain. Germline V gene data show CDR1 as ENHRY and CDR2 as SYGVKD. Deletions cut 3 bases from V and 5 bases from J, with 2 bases between. The CDR3 extends over 12 amino acids. CDR3 DNA: TGTGCCATCAGTGACAATAATTCACCCCTCCACTTT. Protein sequence: CAISDNNSPLHF.

This clonotype appeared many times. This chain joins TRBV2 and TRBJ2-6; D remains ambiguous. CDR3 length equals 14 residues. Trimming cost V 7 bases and J 0 bases, with 7 bases left between them. The germline CDR1 and CDR2 sequences are SNHLY and FYNNEI. The CDR3 is CASTVFSGANVLTF. CDR3 sequence (DNA): TGTGCCAGCACTGTTTTCTCTGGGGCCAACGTCCTGACTTTC.

This clonotype was detected many times. This chain joins TRBV27 and TRBJ2-7, with 11 positions matching TRBD1. The V segment lost 2 bases and the J segment 6 bases; nucleotides outside the gene matches: 0. Germline V gene sequence: CDR1 MNHEY, CDR2 SMNVEV (reference sequence). The CDR3 is 13 residues long. This CDR3 reads CASSLGQGAEQYF. CDR3 in DNA: TGTGCCAGCAGTTTAGGACAGGGGGCCGAGCAGTACTTC.

This clonotype showed up many times. The chain couples TRBV9 to TRBJ1-3; D uncertain. CDR3 size: 16 residues. Germline CDR1 reads SGDLS; CDR2 reads YYNGEE. V lost 0 bases and J lost 0, with 10 bases in between. The CDR3 DNA follows: TGTGCCAGCAGCGTAGGTCAACTGAGCTCTGGAAACACCATATATTTT. Translating it yields CASSVGQLSSGNTIYF.

The chain uses TRBV4-1 and TRBJ1-2; D ambiguous. V gave up 1 base and J gave up 6 bases, with 9 bases separating them. The germline gives CDR1 MGHRA, CDR2 YSYEKL. The length of the CDR3 is 13 residues. CDR3 DNA sequence: TGCGCCAGCAGCCAAGTCGGGCTAAATGGCTACACCTTC. Amino acid sequence: CASSQVGLNGYTF.

This clonotype was recorded at least ten times. The gene calls are TRBV6-5 and TRBJ1-2; no firm D call. The CDR3 has 13 residues. V was pared by 2 bases and J by 2 bases, with 6 bases between. CDR1 and CDR2 from the germline V gene are MNHEY and SVGAGI. CDR3 DNA sequence: TGTGCCAGCAGTTACGCGCTAAACTATGGCTACACCTTC. Protein product: CASSYALNYGYTF.

This clonotype was seen many times. The chain combines TRBV28 with TRBJ2-1; tentative D call: TRBD2 (6 bases). The ends were cut back, 8 bases at V and 2 bases at J, with 19 bases in the middle. Germline-derived CDR1 and CDR2 are MDHEN and SYDVKM. CDR3 size: 16 residues. CDR3 in DNA: TGTGCCAGCCTCAAGGCGGGGACCGGACCCTACAATGAGCAGTTCTTC. This sequence encodes CASLKAGTGPYNEQFF.

The V gene is TRBV20-1, the J gene TRBJ1-5, with D unresolved. There are 13 residues in the CDR3. The germline V gene has CDR1 DFQATT and CDR2 SNEGSKA (reference sequence). The V and J ends lost 1 base and 0 bases respectively, with 4 bases between them. The DNA of the CDR3 is TGCAGTGCTAGAGGGAGTAGCAATCAGCCCCAGCATTTT. Its translation is CSARGSSNQPQHF.

This clonotype was detected ten times or more. J is TRBJ1-2 and V is TRBV10-3, with a tentative D call TRBD1 (6 bases). CDR3 length: 14 residues. V dropped 5 bases and J dropped 8 bases, with 18 bases sitting between them. Germline V gene sequence: CDR1 ENHRY, CDR2 SYGVKD. CDR3 amino acids: CAISWTEGKSGYTF. The DNA for the CDR3 is TGTGCCATCAGTTGGACAGAGGGGAAGAGCGGCTACACCTTC.

This clonotype appeared many times. The rearrangement links TRBV13 to TRBJ1-1; the match to TRBD1 covers 10 bases. V lost 5 bases and J lost 1; bases outside the gene matches: 7. In germline, CDR1 is PRHDT, CDR2 FYEKMQ (reference sequence). This CDR3 is 16 amino acids long. The CDR3, as DNA: TGTGCCAGCAGCCACGGGACAGGGGCCTCGAACACTGAAGCTTTCTTT. Amino acid sequence: CASSHGTGASNTEAFF.

This clonotype was observed a few times. This chain connects TRBV10-1 to TRBJ2-1, with D tentatively TRBD1 or TRBD2 (5 bases each). Germline V gene sequence: CDR1 WNHNN, CDR2 SYGVQD (reference sequence). V lost 6 bases, J lost 4 bases, and 16 bases lay in between. This CDR3 is 15 amino acids long. The CDR3 region is CASSAGTGIYNEQFF. CDR3 nucleotides: TGCGCCAGCAGCGCCGGGACGGGGATTTACAATGAGCAGTTCTTC.